This T cell receptor beta chain was recovered during a study of Graves' ophthalmopathy and Graves' hyperthyroidism. General study results and limits: Most thyroid-expanded clonotypes exceeding 0.001 frequency were also found in blood.

Establishment of the diagnosis relied upon clinical symptoms, serum thyroxine, TRAb, thyroid ultrasound and orbital computed tomography. From RNA, the CDR3 regions of TCR beta chains were amplified and sequenced. RT-PCR was first run with HTBI primers, then multiplex PCR in a second round. TCRdb fed the multiplex PCR reads into MiXCR, producing one record per CDR3 protein. Of 170,000 or so distinct CDR3 sequences listed, 39% were seen once; the top ten hold less than 9.5%. Notes on this clonotype: Its antigen is not known.

V gave up 0 bases and J gave up 9 bases; unmatched junction bases: 7. The length of the CDR3 is 15 residues. Germline V gene data show CDR1 as DFQATT and CDR2 as SNEGSKA (reference sequence). Sequencing was performed on peripheral blood. The chain employs TRBV20-1 and TRBJ1-6, with TRBD1 matching over 8 bases. The TCR was taken from a man aged 25 to 45 with Graves' ophthalmopathy. Written as DNA, the CDR3 is TGCAGTGCTAGAGATCTTGGGACAGGATCTTCACCCCTCCACTTT. Protein sequence: CSARDLGTGSSPLHF.